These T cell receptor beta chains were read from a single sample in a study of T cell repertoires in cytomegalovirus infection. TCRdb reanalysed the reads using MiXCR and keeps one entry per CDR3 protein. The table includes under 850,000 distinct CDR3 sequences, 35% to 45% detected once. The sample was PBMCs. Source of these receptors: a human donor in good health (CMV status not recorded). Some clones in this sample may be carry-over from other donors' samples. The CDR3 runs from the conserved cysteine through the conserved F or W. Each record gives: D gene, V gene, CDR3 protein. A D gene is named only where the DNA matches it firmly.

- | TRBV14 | CASSSQGSAQETQYF
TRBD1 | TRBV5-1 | CASSILGTGVGYNEQFF
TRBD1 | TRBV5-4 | CASSGDRGLADTQYF
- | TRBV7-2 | CASSLPGADGYTF
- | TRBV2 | CASNRQAATNEKLFF
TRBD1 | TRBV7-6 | CASSDRDRAPDTQYF
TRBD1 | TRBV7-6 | CASSLTGTPEKLFF
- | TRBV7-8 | CASSLALTGYEQYF
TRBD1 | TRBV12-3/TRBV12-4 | CASSPTGGESQPQHF
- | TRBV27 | CASSHHGGGNQPQHF
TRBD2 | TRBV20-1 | CSASRLAGADTQYF
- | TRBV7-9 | CASSSRTAETQYF
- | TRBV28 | CASSLFSIQPQHF
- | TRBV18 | CASSPSGEAYGYTF
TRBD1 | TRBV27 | CASSSDRVEGNTEAFF
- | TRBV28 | CASSTRLGRPYEQYF
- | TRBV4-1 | CASSPLEGDNEQFF
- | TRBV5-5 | CASSLMTANIQYF
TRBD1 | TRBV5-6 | CASAGQGGSGELFF
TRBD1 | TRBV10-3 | CAISESILRNPGTGQYF
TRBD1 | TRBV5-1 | CASSPKQGGGTDTQYF
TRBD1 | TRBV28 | CASRGDRGGGVANTGELFF
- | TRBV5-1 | CASSREGQSYEQYF
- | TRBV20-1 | CSARDLMESSYEQYF